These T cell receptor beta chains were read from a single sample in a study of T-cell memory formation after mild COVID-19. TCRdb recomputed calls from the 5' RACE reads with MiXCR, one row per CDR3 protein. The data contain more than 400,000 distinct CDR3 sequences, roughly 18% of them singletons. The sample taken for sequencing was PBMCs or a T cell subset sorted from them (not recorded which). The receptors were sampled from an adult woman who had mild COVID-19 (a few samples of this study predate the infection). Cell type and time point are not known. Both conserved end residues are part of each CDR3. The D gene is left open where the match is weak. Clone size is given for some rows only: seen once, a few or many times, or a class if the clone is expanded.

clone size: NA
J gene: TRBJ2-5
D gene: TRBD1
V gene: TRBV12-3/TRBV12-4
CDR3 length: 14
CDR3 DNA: TGTGCCAGCAGCCTCGGGACAGGGGTTGAGACCCAGTACTTC
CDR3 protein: CASSLGTGVETQYF

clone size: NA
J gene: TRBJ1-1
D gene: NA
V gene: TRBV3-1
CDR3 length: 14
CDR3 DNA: TGTGCCAGCAGCCATCGGGAGGTGGACACTGAAGCTTTCTTT
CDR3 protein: CASSHREVDTEAFF

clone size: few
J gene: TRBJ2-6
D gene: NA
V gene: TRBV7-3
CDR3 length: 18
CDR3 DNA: TGTGCCAGCAGCTTAAGGTTTGGGGAGAGCTCTGGGGCCAACGTCCTGACTTTC
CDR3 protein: CASSLRFGESSGANVLTF

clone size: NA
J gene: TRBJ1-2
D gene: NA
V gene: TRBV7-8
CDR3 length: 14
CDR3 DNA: TGTGCCAGCAGCTTAAGACAGGAAAGTGATGGCTACACCTTC
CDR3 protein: CASSLRQESDGYTF

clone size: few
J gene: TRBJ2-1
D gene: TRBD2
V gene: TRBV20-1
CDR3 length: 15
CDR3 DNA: TGCAGTGCTAGGCAGGCTAGCGGGAGCAACAATGAGCAGTTCTTC
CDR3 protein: CSARQASGSNNEQFF

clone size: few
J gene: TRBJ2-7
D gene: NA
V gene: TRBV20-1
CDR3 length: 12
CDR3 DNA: TGCAGTGCTTCCCAGGAACCCGGGGGACACCTATTC
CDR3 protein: CSASQEPGGHLF

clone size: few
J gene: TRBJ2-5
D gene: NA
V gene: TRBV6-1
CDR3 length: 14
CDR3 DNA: TGTGCCAGCAGTGATCGGTGGGGACAAGAGACCCAGTACTTC
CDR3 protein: CASSDRWGQETQYF

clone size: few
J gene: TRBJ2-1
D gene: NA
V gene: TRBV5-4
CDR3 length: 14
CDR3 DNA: TGTGCCAGCAGCTTAATACCCCCTGGCAATGAGCAGTTCTTC
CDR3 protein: CASSLIPPGNEQFF

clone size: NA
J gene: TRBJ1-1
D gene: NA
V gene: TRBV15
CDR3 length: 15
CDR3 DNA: TGTGCCACCAGCAGAGGCCCGCAGGGGAACACTGAAGCTTTCTTT
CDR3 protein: CATSRGPQGNTEAFF

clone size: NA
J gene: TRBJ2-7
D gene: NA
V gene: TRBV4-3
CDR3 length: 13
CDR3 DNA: TGCGCCAGCAGCCCCGACTACTTCTACGAGCAGTACTTC
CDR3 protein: CASSPDYFYEQYF

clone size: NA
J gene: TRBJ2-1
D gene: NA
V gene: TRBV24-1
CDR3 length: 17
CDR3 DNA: TGTGCCACCAGTGACCGACTGGGTCGATCGAGTCCCTACATATGGTTCTTC
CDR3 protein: CATSDRLGRSSPYIWFF

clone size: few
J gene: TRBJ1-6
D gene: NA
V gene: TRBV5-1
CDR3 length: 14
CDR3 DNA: TGCGCCAGCAGCCAGGGACCGAATAATTCACCCCTCCACTTT
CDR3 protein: CASSQGPNNSPLHF

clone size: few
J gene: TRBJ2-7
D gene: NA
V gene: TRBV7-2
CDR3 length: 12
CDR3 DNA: TGTGCCAGCAGCTTAGCAGGGGCCCTCCTAGTTTTC
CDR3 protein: CASSLAGALLVF

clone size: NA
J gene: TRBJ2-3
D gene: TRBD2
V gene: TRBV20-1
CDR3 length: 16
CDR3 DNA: TGCAGTGCTAGTCCGTTTGAGCGGGGGGGCACAGATACGCAGTATTTT
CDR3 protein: CSASPFERGGTDTQYF

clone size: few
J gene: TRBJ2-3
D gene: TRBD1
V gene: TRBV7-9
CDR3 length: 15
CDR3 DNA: TGTGCCAGCAGCTCTGATACAGGGGGCGAAGATACGCAGTATTTT
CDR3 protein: CASSSDTGGEDTQYF

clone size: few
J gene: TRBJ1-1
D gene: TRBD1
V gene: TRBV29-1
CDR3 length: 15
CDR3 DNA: TGCAGCGCCCCGGGGGCAGGGGGGATGAACACTGAAGCTTTCTTT
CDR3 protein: CSAPGAGGMNTEAFF

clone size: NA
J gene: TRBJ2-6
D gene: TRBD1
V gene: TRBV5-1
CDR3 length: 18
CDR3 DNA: TGCGCCAGCAGCTTGGTGGGACAGGGGGCCCCTGGGGCCAACGTCCTGACTTTC
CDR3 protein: CASSLVGQGAPGANVLTF

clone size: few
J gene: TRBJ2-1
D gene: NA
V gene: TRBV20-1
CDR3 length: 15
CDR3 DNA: TGCAGTGCTAGGGCCGGGACCACCTCCTACAATGAGCAGTTCTTC
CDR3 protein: CSARAGTTSYNEQFF

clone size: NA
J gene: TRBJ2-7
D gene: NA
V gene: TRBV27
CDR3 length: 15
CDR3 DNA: TGTGCCAGCAGTTCCCCCTTCGGGGGAGAGGACGAGCAGTACTTC
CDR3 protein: CASSSPFGGEDEQYF

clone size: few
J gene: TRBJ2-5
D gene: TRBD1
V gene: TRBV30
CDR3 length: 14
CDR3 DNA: TGTGCCTGGCTCGGACAGGCCCAACGAGGGACCCAGTACTTC
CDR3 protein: CAWLGQAQRGTQYF

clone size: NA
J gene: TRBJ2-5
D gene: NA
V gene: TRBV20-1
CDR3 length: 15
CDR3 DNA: TGCAGTGCTGCCCCGGGGTGGGGGTTCCAAGAGACCCAGTACTTC
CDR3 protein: CSAAPGWGFQETQYF

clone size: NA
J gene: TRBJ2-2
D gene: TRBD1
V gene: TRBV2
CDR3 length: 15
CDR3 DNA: TGTGCCAGCACTGGACAGGGGATGAACACCGGGGAGCTGTTTTTT
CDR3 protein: CASTGQGMNTGELFF

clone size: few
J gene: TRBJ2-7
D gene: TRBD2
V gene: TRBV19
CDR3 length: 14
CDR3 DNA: TGTGCCAGTAGTTCGACTAGCGTCCTTGCCGAGCAGTACTTC
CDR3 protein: CASSSTSVLAEQYF

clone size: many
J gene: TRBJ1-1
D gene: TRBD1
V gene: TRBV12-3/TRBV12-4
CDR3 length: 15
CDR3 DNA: TGTGCCAGCAGCCTACCGGGACAGTCCGCGGGTGAAGCTTTCTTT
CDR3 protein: CASSLPGQSAGEAFF

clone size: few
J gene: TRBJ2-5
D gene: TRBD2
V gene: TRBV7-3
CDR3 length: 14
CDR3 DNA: TGTGCCAGCAGCTTAACGGCGGGGGGAGAGACCCAGTACTTC
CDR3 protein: CASSLTAGGETQYF

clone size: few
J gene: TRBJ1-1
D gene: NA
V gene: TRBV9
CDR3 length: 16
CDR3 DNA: TGTGCCAGCAGCGTAGCTAAGTCCGGAGGAGTCACTGAAGCTTTCTTT
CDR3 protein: CASSVAKSGGVTEAFF

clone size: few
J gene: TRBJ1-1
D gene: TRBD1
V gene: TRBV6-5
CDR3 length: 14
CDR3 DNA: TGTGCCAGCAGTTATTGGCAGGGGGACACTGAAGCTTTCTTT
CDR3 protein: CASSYWQGDTEAFF

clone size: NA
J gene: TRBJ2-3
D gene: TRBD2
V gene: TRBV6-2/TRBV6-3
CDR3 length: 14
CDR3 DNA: TGTGCCAGCAGACTGACTAGCGGGACAGATACGCAGTATTTT
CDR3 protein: CASRLTSGTDTQYF

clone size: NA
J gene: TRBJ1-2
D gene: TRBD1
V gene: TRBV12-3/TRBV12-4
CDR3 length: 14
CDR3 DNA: TGTGCCAGCAGGTTCAGGGGGCGCCTCTATGGCTACACCTTC
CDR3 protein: CASRFRGRLYGYTF

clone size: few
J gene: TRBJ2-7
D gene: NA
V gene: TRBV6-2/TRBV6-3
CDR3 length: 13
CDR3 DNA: TGTGCCAGCAGTTTCTTTGGGAGAGCCGAGCAGTACTTC
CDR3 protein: CASSFFGRAEQYF

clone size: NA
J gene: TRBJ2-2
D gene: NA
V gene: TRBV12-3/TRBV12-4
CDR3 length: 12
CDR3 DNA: TGTGCCAGCAGTTTTAATACCCGGGAGCTGTTTTTT
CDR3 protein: CASSFNTRELFF

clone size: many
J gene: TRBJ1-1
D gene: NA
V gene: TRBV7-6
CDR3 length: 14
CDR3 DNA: TGTGCCAGCAGCCCGGGGGTAAGGAACACTGAAGCTTTCTTT
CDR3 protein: CASSPGVRNTEAFF

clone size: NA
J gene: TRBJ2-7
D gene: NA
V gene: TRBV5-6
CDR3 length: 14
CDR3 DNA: TGTGCCAGCACCTACTTTGACAGGACCTACGAGCAGTACTTC
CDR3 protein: CASTYFDRTYEQYF

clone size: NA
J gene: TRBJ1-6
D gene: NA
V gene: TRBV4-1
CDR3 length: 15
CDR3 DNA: TGCGCCAGCAGCCAAGCCGGCATCGGCAGTTCACCCCTCCACTTT
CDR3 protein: CASSQAGIGSSPLHF

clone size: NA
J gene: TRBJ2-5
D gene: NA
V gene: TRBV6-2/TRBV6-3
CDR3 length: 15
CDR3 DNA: TGTGCCAGCAGTTACCGAAAGGGGTTAGATGAGACCCAGTACTTC
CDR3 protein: CASSYRKGLDETQYF

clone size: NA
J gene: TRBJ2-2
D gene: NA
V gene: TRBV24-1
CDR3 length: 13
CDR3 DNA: TGTGCCACCAGTGCTGCGGGGAGCGGGGAGCTGTTTTTT
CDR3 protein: CATSAAGSGELFF

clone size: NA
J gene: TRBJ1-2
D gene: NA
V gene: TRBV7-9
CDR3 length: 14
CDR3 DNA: TGTGCCAGCAGCTTTGCCTTACAGGGCTTCGGCTACACCTTC
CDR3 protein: CASSFALQGFGYTF

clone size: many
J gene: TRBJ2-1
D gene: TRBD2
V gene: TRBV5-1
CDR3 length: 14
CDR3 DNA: TGCGCCAGCACCAGCGGGAGTATCTACAATGAGCAGTTCTTC
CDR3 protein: CASTSGSIYNEQFF

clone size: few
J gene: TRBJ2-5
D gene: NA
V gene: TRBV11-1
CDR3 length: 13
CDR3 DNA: TGTGCCAGCAGCGCAACTAGTATGGAGACCCAGTACTTC
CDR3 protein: CASSATSMETQYF

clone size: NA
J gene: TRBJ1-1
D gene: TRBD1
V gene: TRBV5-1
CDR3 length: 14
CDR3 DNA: TGCGCGTCCCAGGGGGCCCTGGGGAACACTGAAGCTTTCTTT
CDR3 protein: CASQGALGNTEAFF

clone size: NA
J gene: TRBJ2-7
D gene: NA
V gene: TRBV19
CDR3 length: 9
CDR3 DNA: TGTGCCAGCCGACGCGAGCAGTACTTC
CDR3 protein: CASRREQYF

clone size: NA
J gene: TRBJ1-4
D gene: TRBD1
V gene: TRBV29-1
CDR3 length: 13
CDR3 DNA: TGCAGCGGCCGGACAGGGGGCGTTGAAAAACTGTTTTTT
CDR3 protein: CSGRTGGVEKLFF

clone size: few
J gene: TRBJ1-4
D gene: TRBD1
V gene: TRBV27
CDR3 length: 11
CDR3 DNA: TGTGCCAGCAGTCCGGGACAGATGATGTTTTTT
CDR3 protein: CASSPGQMMFF

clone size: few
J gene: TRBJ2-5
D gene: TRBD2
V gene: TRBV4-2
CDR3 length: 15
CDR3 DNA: TGTGCCAGCAGCCAGACGAGCGGGACCCAAGAGACCCAGTACTTC
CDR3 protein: CASSQTSGTQETQYF

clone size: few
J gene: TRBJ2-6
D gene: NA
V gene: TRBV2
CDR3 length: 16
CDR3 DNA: TGTGCCAGCGTAAGGTCTTGGCCCTCTGGGGCCAACGTCCTGACTTTC
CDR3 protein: CASVRSWPSGANVLTF

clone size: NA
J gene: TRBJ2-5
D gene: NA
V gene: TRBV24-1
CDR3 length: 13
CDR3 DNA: TGTGCCACCAGTGAACCCGGATTAGAGACCCAGTACTTC
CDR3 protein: CATSEPGLETQYF

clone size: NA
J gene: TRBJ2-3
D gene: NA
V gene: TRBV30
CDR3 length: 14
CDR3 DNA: TGTGCCTGGAGTGGGGACGGCTTCACAGATACGCAGTATTTT
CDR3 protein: CAWSGDGFTDTQYF

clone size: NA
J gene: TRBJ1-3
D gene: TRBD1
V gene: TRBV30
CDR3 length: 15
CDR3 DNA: TGTGCCTGGGGGACAGGGGGCTTCTCTGGAAACACCATATATTTT
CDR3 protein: CAWGTGGFSGNTIYF

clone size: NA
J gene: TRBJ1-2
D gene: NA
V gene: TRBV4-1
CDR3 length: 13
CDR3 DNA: TGCGCCAGCAGCCAAGGCGGACGGGTAGGCTACACCTTC
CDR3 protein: CASSQGGRVGYTF

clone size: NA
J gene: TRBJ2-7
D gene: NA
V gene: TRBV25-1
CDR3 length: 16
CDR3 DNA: TGTGCCAGCAGTGAATGGGGAACAGGGAGTGTCTACGAGCAGTACTTC
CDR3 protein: CASSEWGTGSVYEQYF

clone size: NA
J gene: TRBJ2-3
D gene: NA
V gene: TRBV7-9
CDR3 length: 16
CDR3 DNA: TGTGCCAGCAGCTTAGACGGGATATCCGGCACAGATACGCAGTATTTT
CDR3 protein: CASSLDGISGTDTQYF

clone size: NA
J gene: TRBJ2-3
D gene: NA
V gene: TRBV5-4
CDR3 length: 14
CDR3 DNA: TGTGCAGGTGCAGGGGACCGGTGGGGAGATACGCAGTATTTT
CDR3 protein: CAGAGDRWGDTQYF

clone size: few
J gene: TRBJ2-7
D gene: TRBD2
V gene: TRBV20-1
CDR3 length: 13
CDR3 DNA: TGCAGTGTTAGCGGGGGACGCTCCTACGAGCAGTACTTC
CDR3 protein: CSVSGGRSYEQYF

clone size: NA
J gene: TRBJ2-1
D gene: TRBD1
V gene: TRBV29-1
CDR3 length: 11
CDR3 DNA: TGCAGCGGGACAGGGTCGGGGGAGCAGTTCTTC
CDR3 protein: CSGTGSGEQFF